This T cell receptor beta chain stems from a study of CD8+CD57+ T cells in acquired aplastic anemia. Overall study: Mean yield of DNA from sorted CD4+ and CD8+ cells was 3 to 3.5 ug. The study's findings and limits: In common between the patients and the controls were around 29 CD8+ CDR3 sequences. Patients did not significantly differ from controls in CD8+ Simpson's diversity.

CDR3 and TCR beta VDJ profiling relied on a genomic DNA template. MiXCR was run by TCRdb on the reads, yielding one entry per CDR3 protein. The table shows around 130,000 distinct CDR3 sequences, with over 55% occurring only once. Only one count was recorded for this clonotype. Antigen specificity is unknown. Trimming took 4 bases from V and 5 from J, leaving 15 bases between them. CDR1 and CDR2 from the germline V gene are ENHRY and SYGVKD. This CDR3 comprises 14 residues. Patients who underwent sequencing had shown CD8+CD57+ cell expansion by flow cytometry. Each patient carried a diagnosis of severe acquired aplastic anemia.

This chain links TRBV10-3 with TRBJ2-7, with D maybe TRBD2 (7 bases). The receptor was isolated from a human donor with aplastic anemia. Source material: sorted CD4+, CD8+, or CD8+CD57+ T cells (not recorded which) from PBMCs. In DNA form, the CDR3 reads TGTGCCATCAGTGCTAGTAGGGGGGGCAACGAGCAGTACTTC. Translating gives CAISASRGGNEQYF.